This TCR beta chain was found in a study of T cell changes during pregnancy in multiple sclerosis. TCRdb's copy holds only in-frame clones and misses some; the assay was immunoSEQ multiplex PCR. The sample consists of about 92,000 clones, about 93% of them appearing once. The CDR3 totals 13 residues. The germline V gene has CDR1 MNHEY and CDR2 SVGAGI. The V and J ends lost 6 bases and 5 bases respectively, with 13 bases between them. Sequencing used peripheral blood, obtained in the first trimester of pregnancy. The TCR was taken from a female donor with multiple sclerosis, enrolled in a pregnancy study. The chain couples TRBV6-5 to TRBJ1-2, with a possible D match to TRBD1 (5 bases). In DNA, the CDR3 is TGTGCCAGCAGCAGACGGGGGAATTATGGCTACACCTTC. It codes for CASSRRGNYGYTF.